These 7 T cell receptor beta chains were sequenced from one sample in a study of control samples from healthy donors and cancer patients. Libraries were prepared by immunoSEQ multiplex PCR; TCRdb keeps only in-frame clonotypes and omits some of them. The repertoire holds roughly 45,000 clones, with about 92% as singletons. Sequenced material: PBMCs. These receptors were collected from a man aged 25-45 years with colorectal cancer.

The V gene is TRBV6-5, the J gene TRBJ1-2; D is uncertain. V was trimmed by 5 bases and J by 6 bases, leaving 16 bases between them. Germline-derived CDR1 and CDR2 are MNHEY and SVGAGI. The CDR3 has 14 residues. CDR3: CASSHYLLSDGYTF. The CDR3 region has the DNA TGTGCCAGCAGTCACTATTTGCTCAGCGATGGCTACACCTTC.

The chain is built from TRBV11-2 and TRBJ2-4; D remains unclear. CDR1 is SGHAT, CDR2 FQNNGV, per germline. There are 15 residues in the CDR3. Between the trimmed V and J ends, which lost 5 bases and 7 bases, there was a span of 18 bases. The CDR3 coding sequence is TGTGCCAGCAGCCAAGTGCGGCAAACCAGGAACATTCAGTACTTC. This translates into CASSQVRQTRNIQYF.

V is TRBV12-3 or TRBV12-4 and J is TRBJ1-2, with unresolved D. With 2 bases removed from V and 8 bases from J, the gap between germline ends came to 6 bases. This CDR3 comprises 11 residues. CDR3: CASSLREGYTF. DNA of the CDR3: TGTGCCAGCAGTTTACGAGAAGGCTACACCTTC.

Comments on this clone: Other DNA sequences within the sample encode an identical CDR3. The V call is TRBV6-5, the J call TRBJ1-2; D is undetermined. Deletions cut 0 bases from V and 3 bases from J, with 8 bases between. Germline V gives CDR1 MNHEY, CDR2 SVGAGI. The CDR3 sequence is 14 residues long. CDR3 loop: CASSYSPRDYGYTF. The DNA of the CDR3 is TGTGCCAGCAGTTACTCTCCCCGAGACTATGGCTACACCTTC.

V gene TRBV7-2 combines with J gene TRBJ2-3; D gene unclear. Per the germline V gene, CDR1 is SGHTA and CDR2 is FQGNSA. The length of the CDR3 is 14 residues. Trimming cost V 1 base and J 2 bases, with 7 bases left between them. The CDR3 region has the DNA TGTGCCAGCAGCTTAGTTGGGTCCACAGATACGCAGTATTTT. This encodes CASSLVGSTDTQYF.

V usage is TRBV4-3 and J usage is TRBJ1-5; D unresolved. Deletions cut 4 bases from V and 0 bases from J, with 13 bases between. The CDR3 has 16 residues. CDR1 and CDR2 from the germline V gene are LGHNA and YSLEER. CDR3 region: CASSLNFGDSNQPQHF. The CDR3 DNA follows: TGCGCCAGCAGCCTAAATTTCGGGGATAGCAATCAGCCCCAGCATTTT.

This chain connects TRBV6-5 to TRBJ2-7, with 7 nucleotides matching TRBD1. This CDR3 contains 14 residues. The V gene's germline CDR1 is MNHEY and CDR2 SVGAGI. J gave up 0 bases and V 5 bases, and 4 bases lay outside the gene matches. CDR3 DNA sequence: TGTGCCAGCAGTCCCAGACAGGGCTCCTACGAGCAGTACGTC. It codes for CASSPRQGSYEQYV.